This T cell receptor beta chain was captured in a study of T-cell reconstitution after alpha-beta-depleted transplantation in children (dated by TCRdb to the mid-2010s). As for the study more broadly: Using TCR repertoire profiling, the study followed T-cell immune reconstitution in a quantitative way in children after TCRalphabeta/CD19-depleted allogeneic hematopoietic cell transplantation. The study at large found these results: The high TCRbeta diversity at day 60 in some patients was ascribed to recipient T cells and intrathymic progenitors that had survived conditioning. Apparently early alphabetaT-cell count recovery about two months after transplant reportedly relied on only several hundred rapidly expanded clones derived from non-depleted graft cells. Over the following months the frequencies of hyperexpanded clones went down, and after one year T-cell counts and TCRbeta diversity were mostly credited to newly produced T cells.

This clonotype was seen only a few times. Its antigen is still unknown. Within one base of it there is no much larger clone, and no base qualities were kept. Including the terminal cysteine and phenylalanine, the CDR3 comprises 14 residues. Only the CDR3 portion is preserved as DNA: 42 bases, with reading frame beginning at the first base. Compared with germline, V lacks 3 bases and J lacks 7 bases; bases without a gene match: 5. The method was PCR. The reads were generated on an Illumina HiSeq 2500. TCR libraries were prepared with molecular barcoding, using unique molecular identifiers to normalize TCRbeta repertoire quantification. TCRdb trimmed the raw reads at Q25, called clones with MiXCR and kept productive beta chains. Under each unique CDR3 protein, matching rows form one entry showing the most common genes and DNA. This sample has around 100,000 distinct CDR3 sequences in its table, and 7% to 8% of those were observed once. Roughly 15% of the sample lies in the top ten.

The treatment or condition label corresponds to: allogeneic hematopoietic cell transplantation with graft depleted of TCRalphabeta T cells and CD19 B cells. TCRalphabeta/CD19-depleted allogeneic hematopoietic cell grafts were given to the transplant recipients, all of whom were children. The chain is encoded by TRBV12-3 or TRBV12-4 joined to TRBJ1-2, with 10 bases aligning to TRBD1. The sample consisted of PBMCs, taken before TCRalphabeta/CD19-depleted stem cell transplant. The TCR was taken from a boy younger than 10 with acute lymphoblastic leukemia, due to receive a stem cell transplant. The DNA reads TGTGCCAGCAGTTTTGCGGGACAGGGGTTTGGCTACACCTTC. Translated, it reads CASSFAGQGFGYTF.